This T cell receptor (beta chain) was sequenced for a study of cytomegalovirus exposure and HLA in healthy donors. Primers included in the PCR were 60 Vbeta and 13 Jbeta primers. Profiled with immunoSEQ multiplex PCR; TCRdb holds only in-frame clones, not every one. The sample has about 77,000 clones, about 80% seen once; the top ten hold nearly 3.5%. The ends were cut back, 4 bases at V and 7 bases at J, with 14 bases in the middle. Germline CDR1 reads MNHNS; CDR2 reads SASEGT. The CDR3 sequence is 15 residues long. Material: PBMCs. This TCR came from a man between 40 and 49 years old in good health and CMV-seronegative. V is TRBV6-1 and J is TRBJ1-6; D perhaps matches TRBD1 (6 bases). DNA for the CDR3: TGTGCCAGCAGTGTGGTCCCTCAGGGGAATTCACCCCTCCACTTT. This gives the protein CASSVVPQGNSPLHF.